The T cell receptor (beta chain) under discussion was sequenced for a study of blood T cell repertoires in COVID-19. About the study: T cells, B-cell-depleted T cells, or PBMCs provided the cDNA or gDNA that served as material.

Original handling: Reference gene primer amplification yielded estimated nucleated cell counts. Sequencing was performed with immunoSEQ multiplex PCR; in TCRdb, only in-frame clones are kept and a portion is missing. V and J calls and clone size are those listed in that table; D and trimming were worked out from the DNA. This sample has approximately 130,000 clones; around 77% occur once, and the top ten carry over 6.5%. The CDR3 spans 17 residues. Germline V gene data show CDR1 as LGHDT and CDR2 as YNNKEL (reference sequence). V was shortened by 0 bases and J by 4 bases, with 18 bases between the two germline ends.

The receptor was derived from a human donor in a cohort sampled during active COVID-19. What was sequenced was peripheral blood. The J gene is TRBJ1-2, the V gene TRBV3-1 (or the pseudogene TRBV3-2); D ambiguous. The CDR3 DNA is TGTGCCAGCAGCCAAGATCACCGGGGTGGGGTTTCCTATGGCTACACCTTC. This encodes CASSQDHRGGVSYGYTF.